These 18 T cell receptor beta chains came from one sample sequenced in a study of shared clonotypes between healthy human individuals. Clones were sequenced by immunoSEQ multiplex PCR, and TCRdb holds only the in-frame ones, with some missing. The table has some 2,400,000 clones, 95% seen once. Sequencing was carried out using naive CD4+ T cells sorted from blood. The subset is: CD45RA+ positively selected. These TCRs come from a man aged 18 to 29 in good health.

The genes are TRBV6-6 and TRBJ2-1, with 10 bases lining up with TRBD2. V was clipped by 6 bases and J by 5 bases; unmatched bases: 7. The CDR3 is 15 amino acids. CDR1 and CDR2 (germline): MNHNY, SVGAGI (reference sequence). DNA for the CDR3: TGTGCCAGCAGATCGCTAGCGGGGGCGCACAATGAGCAGTTCTTC. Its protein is CASRSLAGAHNEQFF.

Here the CDR3 reads CASSFSRNTEAFF. DNA of the CDR3: TGTGCCAGCAGTTTTTCCCGGAACACTGAAGCTTTCTTT. The chain employs TRBV27 and TRBJ1-1, with D unresolved. This CDR3 region has 13 residues. Trimming cost V 3 bases and J 1 base, with 6 bases left between them. CDR1 and CDR2 (germline): MNHEY, SMNVEV (reference sequence).

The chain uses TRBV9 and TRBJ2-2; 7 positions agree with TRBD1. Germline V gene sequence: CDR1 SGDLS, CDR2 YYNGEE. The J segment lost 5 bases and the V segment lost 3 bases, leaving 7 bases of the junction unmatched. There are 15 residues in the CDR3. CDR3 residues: CASSAQGEGTGELFF. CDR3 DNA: TGTGCCAGCAGCGCTCAGGGGGAAGGAACCGGGGAGCTGTTTTTT.

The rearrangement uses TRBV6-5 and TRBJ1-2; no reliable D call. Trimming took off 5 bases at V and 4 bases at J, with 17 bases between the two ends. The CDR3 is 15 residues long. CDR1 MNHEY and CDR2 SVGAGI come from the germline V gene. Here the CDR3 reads CASSISTGSFYGYTF. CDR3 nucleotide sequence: TGTGCCAGCAGTATCTCCACGGGGAGCTTCTATGGCTACACCTTC.

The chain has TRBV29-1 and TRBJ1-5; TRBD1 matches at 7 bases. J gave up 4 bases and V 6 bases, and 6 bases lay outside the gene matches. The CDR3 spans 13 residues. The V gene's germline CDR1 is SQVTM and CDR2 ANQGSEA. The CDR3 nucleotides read TGCAGCGTACAGACAGGGTATAATCAGCCCCAGCATTTT. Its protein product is CSVQTGYNQPQHF. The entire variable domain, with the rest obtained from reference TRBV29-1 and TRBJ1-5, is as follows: SAVISQKPSRDICQRGTSLTIQCQVDSQVTMMFWYRQQPGQSLTLIATANQGSEATYESGFVIDKFPISRPNLTFSTLTVSNMSPEDSSIYLCSVQTGYNQPQHFGDGTRLSIL.

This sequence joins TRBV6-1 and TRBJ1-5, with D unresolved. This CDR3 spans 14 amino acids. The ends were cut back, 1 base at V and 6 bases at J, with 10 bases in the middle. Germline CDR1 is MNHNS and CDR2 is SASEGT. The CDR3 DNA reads TGTGCCAGCAGTGAAGGAGGTTGGAGTCAGCCCCAGCATTTT. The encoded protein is CASSEGGWSQPQHF.

CDR3 residues: CASSLGMEAFF. The CDR3 DNA sequence: TGTGCCAGCAGCTTAGGGATGGAAGCTTTCTTT. The chain carries TRBV7-9 and TRBJ1-1; D is undetermined. The CDR3 spans 11 residues. Germline V gives CDR1 SEHNR, CDR2 FQNEAQ (reference sequence). With 1 base removed from V and 8 bases from J, the gap between germline ends came to 5 bases.

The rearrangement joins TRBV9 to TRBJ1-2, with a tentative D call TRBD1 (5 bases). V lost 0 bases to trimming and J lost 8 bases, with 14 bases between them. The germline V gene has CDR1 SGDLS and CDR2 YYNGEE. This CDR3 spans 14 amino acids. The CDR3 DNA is TGTGCCAGCAGCGTAGGGATCGGGGACGGAGGCTACACCTTC. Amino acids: CASSVGIGDGGYTF.

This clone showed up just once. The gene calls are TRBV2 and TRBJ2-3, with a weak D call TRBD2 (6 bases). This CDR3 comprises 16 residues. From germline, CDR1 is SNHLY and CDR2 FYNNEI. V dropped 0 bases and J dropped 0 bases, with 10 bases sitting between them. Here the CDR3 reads CASSEARGYSTDTQYF. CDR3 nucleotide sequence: TGTGCCAGCAGTGAAGCGCGGGGTTATAGCACAGATACGCAGTATTTT. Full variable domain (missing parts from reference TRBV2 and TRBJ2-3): EPEVTQTPSHQVTQMGQEVILRCVPISNHLYFYWYRQILGQKVEFLVSFYNNEISEKSEIFDDQFSVERPDGSNFTLKIRSTKLEDSAMYFCASSEARGYSTDTQYFGPGTRLTVL.

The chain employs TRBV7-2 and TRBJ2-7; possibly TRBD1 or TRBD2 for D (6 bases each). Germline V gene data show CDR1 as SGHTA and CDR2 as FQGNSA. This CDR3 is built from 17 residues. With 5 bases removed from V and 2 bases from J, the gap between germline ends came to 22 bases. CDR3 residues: CASSHFPTGGGAYEQYF. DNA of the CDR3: TGTGCCAGCAGCCACTTCCCAACCGGAGGGGGAGCCTACGAGCAGTACTTC.

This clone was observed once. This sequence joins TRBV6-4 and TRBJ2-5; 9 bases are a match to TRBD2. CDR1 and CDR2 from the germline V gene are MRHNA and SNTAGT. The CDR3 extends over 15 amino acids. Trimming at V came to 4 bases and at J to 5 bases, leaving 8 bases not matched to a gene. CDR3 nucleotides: TGTGCCAGCAGTGTTCGAGCGGGGGGTTATGAGACCCAGTACTTC. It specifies CASSVRAGGYETQYF.

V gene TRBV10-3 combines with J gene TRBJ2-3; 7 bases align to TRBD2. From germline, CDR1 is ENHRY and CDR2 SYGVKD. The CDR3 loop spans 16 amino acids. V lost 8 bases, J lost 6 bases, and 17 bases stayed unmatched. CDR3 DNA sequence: TGTGCCATCGGGGACCTCGGGCTAGCGGCCGGGGATACGCAGTATTTT. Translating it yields CAIGDLGLAAGDTQYF.

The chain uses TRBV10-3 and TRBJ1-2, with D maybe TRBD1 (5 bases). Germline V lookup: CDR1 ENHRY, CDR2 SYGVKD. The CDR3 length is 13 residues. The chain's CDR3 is CAAAVGLDYGYTF. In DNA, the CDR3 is TGTGCTGCCGCTGTGGGGCTGGACTATGGCTACACCTTC.

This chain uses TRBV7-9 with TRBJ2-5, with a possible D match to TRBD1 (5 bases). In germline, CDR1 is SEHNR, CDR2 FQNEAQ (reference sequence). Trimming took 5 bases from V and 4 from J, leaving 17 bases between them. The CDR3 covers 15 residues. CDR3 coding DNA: TGTGCCAGCAGCACCTTGGACAACCCTAGAGAGACCCAGTACTTC. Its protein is CASSTLDNPRETQYF.

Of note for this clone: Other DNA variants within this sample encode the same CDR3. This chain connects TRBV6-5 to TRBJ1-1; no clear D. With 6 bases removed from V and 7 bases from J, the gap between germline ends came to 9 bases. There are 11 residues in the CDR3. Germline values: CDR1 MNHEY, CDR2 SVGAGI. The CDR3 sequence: CASRRTGEAFF. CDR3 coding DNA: TGTGCCAGCAGACGGACGGGTGAAGCTTTCTTT.

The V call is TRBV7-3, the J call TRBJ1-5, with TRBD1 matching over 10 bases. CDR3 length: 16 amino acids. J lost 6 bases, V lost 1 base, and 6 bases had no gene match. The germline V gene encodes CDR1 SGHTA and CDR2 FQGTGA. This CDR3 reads CASSLMKTGGLQPQHF. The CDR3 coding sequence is TGTGCCAGCAGCTTAATGAAGACAGGGGGCCTTCAGCCCCAGCATTTT.

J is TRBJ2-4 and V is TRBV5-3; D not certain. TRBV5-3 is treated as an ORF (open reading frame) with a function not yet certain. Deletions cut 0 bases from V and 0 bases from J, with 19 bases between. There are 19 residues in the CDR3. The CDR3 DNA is TGTGCCAGAAGCTTGGGTTCTAAACTAAGTCGGATAGCCAAAAACATTCAGTACTTC. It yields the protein CARSLGSKLSRIAKNIQYF.

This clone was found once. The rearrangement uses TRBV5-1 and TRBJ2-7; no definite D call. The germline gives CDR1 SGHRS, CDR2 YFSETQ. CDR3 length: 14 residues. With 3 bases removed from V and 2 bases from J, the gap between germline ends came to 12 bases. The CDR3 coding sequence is TGCGCCAGCAGCTCAAGTCCTGGCCCCTACGAGCAGTACTTC. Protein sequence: CASSSSPGPYEQYF.